The entry below gives a single T cell receptor beta chain sequence along with its context. Trimming left V 6 bases short and J 5 bases short, with 9 bases between. The CDR3 covers 12 residues. The method was immunoSEQ multiplex PCR; TCRdb's version includes in-frame clones alone and lacks a portion of them. The data show roughly 120,000 clones, with approximately 80% seen just once and about 2.7% held by the top ten. The data derive from a study of blood T cell repertoires in COVID-19. Study details: COVID-19 samples collected from the United States, Italy and Spain covered acute and convalescent phases. The analysed material was cDNA or gDNA that came from T cells, B-cell-depleted T cells, or PBMCs.

This clonotype was sampled from a man in his forties or fifties with acute or convalescent COVID-19. This rearrangement joins TRBV12-3 or TRBV12-4 to TRBJ2-3, with D unresolved. Sequencing used peripheral blood. CDR3 nucleotides: TGTGCCAGCAGCCTTAGTAGAGATACGCAGTATTTT. Translation: CASSLSRDTQYF.